These 30 T cell receptor beta chains were sequenced from one sample in a study of shared clonotypes between healthy human individuals. TCRdb's copy holds only in-frame clones and misses some; the assay was immunoSEQ multiplex PCR. The repertoire holds some 2 million clones, with over 85% as singletons. Sequenced material: naive CD4+ T cells sorted from blood. Subset of the sample: CD45RA+ positively selected. The receptor set was obtained from a man younger than 30 in good health.

V and J are TRBV5-1 and TRBJ2-5, with TRBD1 identical over 9 bases. Losses at the gene ends were 0 bases for V and 10 bases for J; bases not matched to a gene: 10. The CDR3 loop spans 15 amino acids. Per the germline V gene, CDR1 is SGHRS and CDR2 is YFSETQ. CDR3 nucleotide sequence: TGCGCCAGCAGCTTGGCCTGGAGACAGGGGGTTGGCCAGTACTTC. Translating it yields CASSLAWRQGVGQYF.

The chain recombines TRBV27 with TRBJ1-1; no firm D call. Germline lookup yields CDR1 MNHEY and CDR2 SMNVEV (reference sequence). This CDR3 has 13 residues. Trimming left V 8 bases short and J 1 base short, with 11 bases between. The CDR3 DNA is TGTGCCAGCCGGACCCGCTGGAACACTGAAGCTTTCTTT. It encodes CASRTRWNTEAFF.

The chain joins TRBV9 to TRBJ2-5, with D possibly being TRBD2 (5 bases). The CDR3 loop spans 16 amino acids. The V end was cut by 0 bases, the J end by 1 base, with 13 bases between. Per the germline V gene, CDR1 is SGDLS and CDR2 is YYNGEE. The CDR3 spells CASSVGVGEIQETQYF. CDR3 bases: TGTGCCAGCAGCGTAGGTGTTGGGGAGATCCAAGAGACCCAGTACTTC.

The rearrangement links TRBV9 to TRBJ2-5; 7 bases align to TRBD2. Germline loops: CDR1 SGDLS, CDR2 YYNGEE. The V and J ends lost 0 bases and 5 bases, in that order; junction bases with no gene match: 13. The CDR3 is made up of 17 amino acids. The CDR3 loop reads CASSVAADGRGLETQYF. In DNA, the CDR3 is TGTGCCAGCAGCGTAGCAGCGGACGGGCGGGGGTTGGAGACCCAGTACTTC. The whole variable domain, filled in from reference TRBV9 and TRBJ2-5, reads DSGVTQTPKHLITATGQRVTLRCSPRSGDLSVYWYQQSLDQGLQFLIQYYNGEERAKGNILERFSAQQFPDLHSELNLSSLELGDSALYFCASSVAADGRGLETQYFGPGTRLLVL.

CDR3 sequence (DNA): TGTGCCAGCTTCCGGGACACAAACACTGAAGCTTTCTTT. Residues: CASFRDTNTEAFF. The J gene is TRBJ1-1, the V gene TRBV28, with D perhaps matching TRBD1 (6 bases). The length of the CDR3 is 13 residues. Germline CDR1 is MDHEN and CDR2 is SYDVKM. V was pared by 8 bases and J by 2 bases, with 12 bases between.

CDR3 nucleotide sequence: TGCGCCAGCAGCCAGCATGAGCAGTACTTC. This sequence encodes CASSQHEQYF. The chain links TRBV4-3 to TRBJ2-7; D is uncertain. Germline CDR1 reads LGHNA; CDR2 reads YSLEER. The V end was cut by 3 bases, the J end by 7 bases, with 4 bases between. The CDR3 is made up of 10 amino acids.

This clone was picked up one time. The gene calls are TRBV10-1 and TRBJ2-5; unclear D gene. Trimming pared 0 bases from V and 5 bases from J, leaving 13 bases between. Germline V CDR1 and CDR2: WNHNN, SYGVQD (reference sequence). This CDR3 comprises 15 residues. The CDR3 DNA sequence: TGCGCCAGCAGTGAGTCGGCGACGGATCACGAGACCCAGTACTTC. This encodes CASSESATDHETQYF.

This sequence joins TRBV7-3 and TRBJ2-3; 7 bases match TRBD1. This CDR3 has 16 residues. The V and J ends lost 2 bases and 2 bases, in that order; junction bases with no gene match: 7. From germline, CDR1 is SGHTA and CDR2 FQGTGA. CDR3 coding DNA: TGTGCCAGCAGCTTAGGTCTGGACAGGCTCACAGATACGCAGTATTTT. Residues: CASSLGLDRLTDTQYF.

V usage is TRBV5-1 and J usage is TRBJ1-3, with 10 nucleotides matching TRBD1. The germline CDR1 and CDR2 sequences are SGHRS and YFSETQ. There are 17 residues in the CDR3. After removal of 4 bases from V and 4 bases from J, the junction contained 11 bases not matched to a gene. This CDR3 is CASSTYSGTGAGNTIYF. CDR3 DNA: TGCGCCAGCAGCACTTACTCCGGGACAGGGGCAGGAAACACCATATATTTT.

The rearrangement joins TRBV11-3 to TRBJ2-1, with unresolved D. Germline CDR1 reads SGHNT; CDR2 reads YENEEA. This CDR3 region has 10 residues. Between the trimmed V and J ends, which lost 3 bases and 13 bases, there was a span of 7 bases. The CDR3 DNA is TGTGCCAGCAGCTTTTCATTCCAGTTCTTC. Its translation: CASSFSFQFF.

V usage is TRBV9 and J usage is TRBJ1-6; 7 bases are a match to TRBD1. J was trimmed by 7 bases and V by 4 bases; bases with no gene match: 5. The CDR3 has 14 residues. In germline, CDR1 is SGDLS, CDR2 YYNGEE. Written as DNA, the CDR3 is TGTGCCAGCAGCAGGGGGCTTGGAAATTCACCCCTCCACTTT. Translation gives CASSRGLGNSPLHF.

This clone appeared a single time. The rearrangement joins TRBV10-3 to TRBJ2-1; 7 bases line up with TRBD2. The ends lost 6 bases at V and 9 bases at J; junction bases unmatched: 8. Germline V gene lookup returns CDR1 ENHRY and CDR2 SYGVKD. The CDR3 runs to 13 residues. The chain's CDR3 is CAIRDGLESEQFF. In DNA, the CDR3 is TGTGCCATCAGAGATGGACTAGAGAGTGAGCAGTTCTTC.

This sequence joins TRBV5-6 and TRBJ2-1; D possibly corresponds to TRBD2 (6 bases). Germline values: CDR1 SGHDT, CDR2 YYEEEE. The ends were cut back, 1 base at V and 1 base at J, with 12 bases in the middle. CDR3 length: 16 residues. This CDR3 is CASSLRRGRSYNEQFF. DNA of the CDR3: TGTGCCAGCAGCTTGCGGCGGGGCCGATCCTACAATGAGCAGTTCTTC.

With respect to this clone: A read error may explain this, as a much larger clone is one base away. Other DNA sequences in the same sample also yield this CDR3. CDR3 sequence: CASSLVGQPQHF. CDR3 coding DNA: TGTGCCAGCAGCTTGGTGGGTCAGCCCCAGCATTTT. The V call is TRBV5-6, the J call TRBJ1-5; D call uncertain. The V gene lost 0 bases and the J gene lost 6 bases, with 4 bases spanning the gap. The CDR3 has 12 residues. Germline CDR1 reads SGHDT; CDR2 reads YYEEEE.

The chain has TRBV7-2 and TRBJ2-5, with D hard to call. The CDR3 totals 15 residues. Trimming pared 1 base from V and 0 bases from J, leaving 9 bases between. Germline-derived CDR1 and CDR2 are SGHTA and FQGNSA. The CDR3 loop is CASSLGGSYQETQYF. The CDR3 nucleotides are TGTGCCAGCAGCTTAGGTGGTTCGTACCAAGAGACCCAGTACTTC.

The gene calls are TRBV4-3 and TRBJ2-3; D gene uncertain. Trimming shortened V by 3 bases and J by 1 base, and 5 bases separated the two germline ends. The length of the CDR3 is 13 residues. CDR1 is LGHNA and CDR2 is YSLEER in the germline V gene. CDR3 loop: CASSQTRTDTQYF. The CDR3 DNA follows: TGCGCCAGCAGCCAGACCCGCACAGATACGCAGTATTTT.

The gene calls are TRBV4-1 and TRBJ2-5; D might be TRBD1 (6 bases). The CDR3 loop spans 16 amino acids. The V gene lost 0 bases and the J gene lost 5 bases, with 16 bases spanning the gap. Germline lookup yields CDR1 MGHRA and CDR2 YSYEKL. The chain's CDR3 is CASSQEGTGLYETQYF. The CDR3 DNA sequence: TGCGCCAGCAGCCAAGAAGGTACAGGGTTGTACGAGACCCAGTACTTC.

This chain uses TRBV19 with TRBJ1-2; D remains unclear. Trimming left V 0 bases short and J 3 bases short, with 5 bases between. The CDR3 is made up of 13 amino acids. The germline gives CDR1 LNHDA, CDR2 SQIVND (reference sequence). For the CDR3, the DNA is TGTGCCAGTAGTATAGACAGTTACTATGGCTACACCTTC. Its translation is CASSIDSYYGYTF. The full variable domain, rest sourced from reference TRBV19 and TRBJ1-2, is DGGITQSPKYLFRKEGQNVTLSCEQNLNHDAMYWYRQDPGQGLRLIYYSQIVNDFQKGDIAEGYSVSREKKESFPLTVTSAQKNPTAFYLCASSIDSYYGYTFGSGTRLTVV.

The chain has TRBV7-8 and TRBJ2-6; D unresolved. Germline V gives CDR1 SGHVS, CDR2 FQNEAQ. V was trimmed by 4 bases and J by 2 bases, leaving 9 bases between them. There are 15 residues in the CDR3. The CDR3 protein is CASSYGSAGANVLTF. Written as DNA, the CDR3 is TGTGCCAGCAGCTATGGGTCGGCTGGGGCCAACGTCCTGACTTTC.

The CDR3 DNA sequence: TGTGCCAGCAGCGCCCGGGACAGTCTCAATCAGCCCCAGCATTTT. It encodes CASSARDSLNQPQHF. The V call is TRBV9, the J call TRBJ1-5, with 7 bases aligning to TRBD1. The CDR3 is 15 residues long. Trimming took 3 bases from V and 3 from J; bases not matched to a gene: 6. CDR1 is SGDLS, CDR2 YYNGEE, per germline.

The chain recombines TRBV19 with TRBJ1-1; D ambiguous. CDR1 LNHDA and CDR2 SQIVND come from the germline V gene (reference sequence). Trimming pared 6 bases from V and 6 bases from J, leaving 14 bases between. The CDR3 runs 13 residues. CDR3: CASSPNVLAEAFF. DNA of the CDR3: TGTGCCAGTAGCCCCAACGTGTTGGCTGAAGCTTTCTTT. Based on the CDR3 plus reference TRBV19 and TRBJ1-1, the full variable domain is DGGITQSPKYLFRKEGQNVTLSCEQNLNHDAMYWYRQDPGQGLRLIYYSQIVNDFQKGDIAEGYSVSREKKESFPLTVTSAQKNPTAFYLCASSPNVLAEAFFGQGTRLTVV.

The chain recombines TRBV19 with TRBJ1-6; D uncertain. CDR1 is LNHDA and CDR2 is SQIVND in the germline V gene (reference sequence). CDR3 length equals 16 residues. Deletions cut 6 bases from V and 7 bases from J, with 19 bases between. For the CDR3, the DNA is TGTGCCAGTAGCCAGATGTGGGGTCCGGAGAATTCACCCCTCCACTTT. Protein sequence: CASSQMWGPENSPLHF. Combining the CDR3 with reference TRBV19 and TRBJ1-6 gives the whole variable domain DGGITQSPKYLFRKEGQNVTLSCEQNLNHDAMYWYRQDPGQGLRLIYYSQIVNDFQKGDIAEGYSVSREKKESFPLTVTSAQKNPTAFYLCASSQMWGPENSPLHFGNGTRLTVT.

V usage is TRBV5-1 and J usage is TRBJ2-7; 8 bases agree with TRBD2. This CDR3 is built from 17 residues. Germline V lookup: CDR1 SGHRS, CDR2 YFSETQ. V dropped 0 bases and J dropped 3; count of bases not matched to a gene: 11. CDR3 DNA sequence: TGCGCCAGCAGCTTGGGGACGGGAGGGCCCCTCTACTACGAGCAGTACTTC. Translation: CASSLGTGGPLYYEQYF.

The genes are TRBV6-6 and TRBJ2-1; 10 positions match TRBD2. Germline lookup yields CDR1 MNHNY and CDR2 SVGAGI (reference sequence). The CDR3 totals 15 residues. V lost 8 bases to trimming and J lost 7 bases; unmatched junction nucleotides: 11. CDR3 residues: CASYGVGLARNEQFF. In DNA form, the CDR3 reads TGTGCCAGCTATGGGGTGGGACTAGCGAGGAATGAGCAGTTCTTC.

The gene calls are TRBV10-3 and TRBJ1-1; D ambiguous. Germline values: CDR1 ENHRY, CDR2 SYGVKD. This CDR3 comprises 14 residues. Trimming cost V 4 bases and J 1 base, with 10 bases left between them. The CDR3 nucleotides are TGTGCCATCAGTGGACATCCCGCGAACACTGAAGCTTTCTTT. Its protein product is CAISGHPANTEAFF.

The V gene is TRBV4-1, the J gene TRBJ1-2; 8 bases are shared with TRBD1. CDR3 length: 14 amino acids. Germline CDR1 is MGHRA and CDR2 is YSYEKL. V shed 1 base, J shed 8 bases, and the junction held 6 bases outside the gene matches. Here the CDR3 DNA reads TGCGCCAGCAGCCAAGTTCAGGACAGGGAAGGCTACACCTTC. Protein sequence: CASSQVQDREGYTF.

This chain joins TRBV5-1 and TRBJ1-3; D uncertain. CDR1 is SGHRS, CDR2 YFSETQ, per germline. The germline V and J ends were trimmed by 0 bases and 8 bases, with 9 bases remaining between them. The CDR3 consists of 13 residues. CDR3 sequence reads: CASSLASLDTIYF. The CDR3 bases are TGCGCCAGCAGCTTGGCTTCGCTGGACACCATATATTTT.

J is TRBJ2-1 and V is TRBV7-8, with a tentative D call TRBD2 (5 bases). Trimming removed 1 base at V and 0 bases at J, with 7 bases between. Looked up from germline, CDR1 is SGHVS and CDR2 is FQNEAQ. The CDR3 runs to 15 residues. CDR3 sequence reads: CASSLERSSYNEQFF. The CDR3 nucleotides are TGTGCCAGCAGCTTAGAGCGGAGCTCCTACAATGAGCAGTTCTTC.

The V gene is TRBV5-4, the J gene TRBJ1-4; no reliable D call. Looked up from germline, CDR1 is SGHNT and CDR2 is YYREEE (reference sequence). V was cut by 2 bases and J by 0 bases, with 5 bases left in between. The CDR3 totals 14 residues. DNA for the CDR3: TGTGCCAGCAGCTTTGATTCAACTAATGAAAAACTGTTTTTT. This translates into CASSFDSTNEKLFF.

The chain joins TRBV28 to TRBJ2-3, with 9 bases aligning to TRBD2. Germline trimming cut 5 bases from V and 4 bases from J; bases unmatched to any gene: 7. This CDR3 has 15 residues. Looked up from germline, CDR1 is MDHEN and CDR2 is SYDVKM. The DNA for the CDR3 is TGTGCCAGCAGTGAAAGCGGGGGGACTTCAGATACGCAGTATTTT. Translating it yields CASSESGGTSDTQYF.